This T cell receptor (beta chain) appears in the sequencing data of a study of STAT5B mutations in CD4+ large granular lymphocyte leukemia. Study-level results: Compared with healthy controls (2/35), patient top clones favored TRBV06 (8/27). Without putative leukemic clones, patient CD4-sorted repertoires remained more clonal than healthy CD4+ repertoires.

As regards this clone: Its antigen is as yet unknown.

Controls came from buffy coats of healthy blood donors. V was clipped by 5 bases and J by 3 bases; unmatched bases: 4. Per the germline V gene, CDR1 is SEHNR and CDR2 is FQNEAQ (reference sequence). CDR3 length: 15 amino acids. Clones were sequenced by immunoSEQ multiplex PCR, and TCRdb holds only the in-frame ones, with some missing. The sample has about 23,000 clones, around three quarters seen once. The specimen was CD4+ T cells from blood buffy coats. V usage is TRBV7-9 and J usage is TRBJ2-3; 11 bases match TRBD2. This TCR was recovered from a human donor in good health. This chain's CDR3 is CASSKLAGETDTQYF. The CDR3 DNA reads TGTGCCAGCAGCAAACTAGCGGGAGAGACAGATACGCAGTATTTT.